Below, 7 T cell receptor beta chains from the same sample are listed, as sequenced in a study of response to subunit inactivated influenza vaccine. MiXCR was run by TCRdb on the RT-PCR reads, yielding one entry per CDR3 protein. Among 650,000 to 800,000 distinct CDR3 sequences, more than 11% were seen once, and the ten largest hold 6% to 7%. The input for sequencing was PBMCs from blood, taken around 14 days before vaccination. These receptors all come from a man aged 50 to 60 who received an inactivated influenza vaccine.

This clonotype was seen at least ten times. This chain links TRBV29-1 with TRBJ2-7; no clear D. Germline CDR1 SQVTM, CDR2 ANQGSEA. The CDR3 contains 12 residues. Trimming removed 1 base at V and 1 base at J, with 5 bases between. This chain's CDR3 is CSVEAGSYEQYF. The CDR3 region has the DNA TGCAGCGTTGAAGCAGGTTCCTACGAGCAGTACTTC.

The chain employs TRBV5-1 and TRBJ1-2; maybe TRBD1 (6 bases). V lost 0 bases to trimming and J lost 0 bases, with 12 bases between them. Germline-derived CDR1 and CDR2 are SGHRS and YFSETQ. This CDR3 is 16 amino acids long. The CDR3 DNA reads TGCGCCAGCAGCTTGGCTTCAGGGGCCGCTAACTATGGCTACACCTTC. It translates to CASSLASGAANYGYTF.

The gene calls are TRBV20-1 and TRBJ2-7, with a possible D match to TRBD2 (5 bases). Germline CDR1 and CDR2: DFQATT and SNEGSKA (reference sequence). Between the trimmed V and J ends, which lost 0 bases and 3 bases, there was a span of 12 bases. The CDR3 is 14 residues long. The CDR3 nucleotides are TGCAGTGCTAGAGATTCGGGATCCCTCTACGAGCAGTACTTC. This translates into CSARDSGSLYEQYF.

The chain couples TRBV6-2 or TRBV6-3 to TRBJ2-5; maybe TRBD2 (5 bases). CDR3 length: 17 amino acids. The V and J ends lost 0 bases and 0 bases respectively, with 14 bases between them. Germline CDR1 is MNHEY and CDR2 is SVGEGT. DNA for the CDR3: TGTGCCAGCAGTTACTCGAAGGAGGAAGGGTACCAAGAGACCCAGTACTTC. Translated: CASSYSKEEGYQETQYF.

V and J are TRBV5-1 and TRBJ2-3; D possibly corresponds to TRBD2 (5 bases). With 4 bases removed from V and 0 bases from J, the gap between germline ends came to 9 bases. The germline V gene encodes CDR1 SGHRS and CDR2 YFSETQ. CDR3 length: 14 amino acids. The CDR3 region has the DNA TGCGCCAGCAGCCAGTCGGGGAGCACAGATACGCAGTATTTT. Its protein is CASSQSGSTDTQYF.

This clonotype was observed a single time. The V and J genes are TRBV3-1 and TRBJ1-1; no clear D gene. The V gene lost 6 bases and the J gene lost 8 bases, with 16 bases spanning the gap. The CDR3 sequence is 13 residues long. Germline V gives CDR1 LGHDT, CDR2 YNNKEL (reference sequence). This chain's CDR3 is CASSFIDPPEAFF. In DNA, the CDR3 is TGTGCCAGCAGTTTCATAGACCCCCCGGAAGCTTTCTTT.

This clonotype was seen only a few times. The chain is built from TRBV18 and TRBJ2-6; 13 nucleotides line up with TRBD2. The CDR3 has 18 amino acids. V shed 5 bases and J 2 bases; nucleotides not matched to a gene: 6. CDR1 and CDR2 from the germline V gene are KGHSH and LQKENI. The CDR3 is CASSVLAGGPTGANVLTF. The CDR3 DNA reads TGTGCCAGCTCAGTACTAGCGGGAGGGCCCACTGGGGCCAACGTCCTGACTTTC.